This T cell receptor beta chain was sequenced for a study of cytomegalovirus exposure and HLA in healthy donors (dated by TCRdb to 2016 to 2017). Some background on the complete study: In an earlier analysis of some 610 of the donors, under 300 Gb of sequence data and some 120 million unique TCR beta sequences from some 170 million T cells were reported. About 280 gigabases of sequencing data and tens of millions of unique TCR sequences were included in an early release covering several hundred HLA-typed donors. Of the roughly 410 genotyped donors, 81% were placed in the genetic ancestry cluster associated with self-reported Caucasian donors. The study aimed to test whether cataloging public T cell receptors could reveal signatures of past pathogen exposure. The study profiled the T cell repertoires of 500 to 800 subjects by immunosequencing and related them to cytomegalovirus serostatus. In addition to the first cohort of roughly 670 subjects, a separate validation cohort of around 110 different subjects was used. High-throughput TCR immunosequencing, statistical association of individual TCRs with disease status, and machine learning were combined to predict cytomegalovirus infection status. A later analysis re-examined previously published TCR beta repertoires from several hundred donors and added high-resolution HLA genotyping to investigate patterns of TCR occurrence. Rather than using new phenotypic data, the later analysis identified candidate immune exposures from TCR beta sequences and from how often those sequences occurred across donors. An earlier analysis of some 500 of the donors applied high-throughput TCR beta sequencing to assess whether each TCR beta V gene segment acted as functional or pseudogenic. Alongside the repertoire data, information on donor age, sex, ethnicity and CMV serostatus was compiled. A later genetic analysis took genome-wide SNP genotypes for 398 of the 666 donors and used that subset as a discovery cohort. All discovery cohort repertoires had been generated using a single sequencing platform. Class I and class II HLA loci were covered by the typing at four-digit resolution. The number of typed donors differed by locus: about 620-630 for A, B, C, DRB1 and DQB1; approximately 540 for DQA1; approximately 600 for DPA1; and around 450 for DPB1. About 5 DR-DQ haplotypes were handled as single units for association and clustering, since linkage in the cohort was strong. Among about 390 genotyped donors of the cohort, an average of about 240,000 unique TCR beta nucleotide sequences were sequenced per donor, around a sixth of them non-productive.

The library came from the immunoSEQ multiplex PCR assay. The multiplex PCR relied on a mix of 60 forward primers for TCR Vbeta segments and 13 reverse primers for TCR Jbeta segments. The CDR3 region of rearranged TCR beta genes was amplified from genomic DNA by a multiplex PCR assay. On the Illumina HiSeq System, the amplified TCR beta libraries were sequenced as 87-base-pair reads. In the authors' own workflow: Across the roughly 640 repertoires, a later analysis counted 80 million or so unique TCR beta chains, about 10 million of which were shared by at least two donors. To remove PCR and sequencing errors, raw reads were error-corrected and collapsed into unique sequences using a nearest-neighbor algorithm that merged closely related sequences. CDR3 sequences were aligned to IMGT reference sequences to assign V, D and J gene segments. Each retained sequence needed at least a six-nucleotide match to both a V gene segment and a J gene segment. A rearrangement counted as productive if the CDR3 had no stop codons and remained in frame with V and J, and every other rearrangement counted as non-productive. CDR3 was defined according to IMGT convention as the region running from the second conserved V-encoded cysteine to the conserved J-encoded phenylalanine. Sequences without an unambiguous match to a single V gene segment were excluded from the earlier analysis of 587 of the donors. An earlier analysis of almost 600 of the donors classified V segments as functional when productive rearrangements were above 56.7% and as segregating when the standard deviation between donors was above 5%. To diagnose cytomegalovirus status from the catalog of TCR beta chain sequences, a statistical classification framework was built. In a later analysis, V and J genes were assigned by comparing TCR nucleotide sequences against IMGT/GENE-DB human TR gene sequences. A later analysis assigned CDR3 sequences and most-parsimonious VDJ recombination scenarios with the TCRdist pipeline. In a later analysis, each TCR beta chain was defined by its CDR3 amino acid sequence together with its V-gene family, and reads without a unique V-gene family were excluded. As a way to deal with suspected cross-contamination and a sequencing artifact, a later analysis dropped 450 to 600 nucleotide sequences that were highly shared and had low generation probability. In a later analysis, a clonal expansion index was calculated for each public chain from normalized within-repertoire ranks of inferred template counts. A later analysis computed generation probabilities with a VDJ recombination model fitted to out-of-frame rearrangements, and checked the results against IGoR. In a later analysis, hypergeometric tests were used to score TCR-TCR, TCR-HLA and TCR-CMV co-occurrence, with a repertoire-size bias correction applied to TCR pairs. A later analysis estimated false discovery rates by permuting HLA or CMV assignments 20 times. In a later analysis, co-occurring TCRs were grouped using DBSCAN, and TCRdist sequence similarity was added for clustering within HLA-allele-positive subsets. For co-occurrence clustering, repertoires with fewer than 30,000 or more than 120,000 public chains were excluded, along with roughly 5 repertoires with anomalous nucleotide sharing. In TCRdb, the immuneACCESS table is reduced to in-frame sequences with V and J assigned. These tables do not hold every clone; where another copy was compared, an unresolved V gene accounts for under half, and the others remain unexplained. That table furnishes V, J and clone size, whereas the DNA furnished D and trimming. In all, the sample holds around 140,000 clones, and around 77% of those were seen once. The ten largest clones add up to roughly 3.9% of the sample.

The research as a whole found: Because counts were too low, 15 to 20 rarely observed V segments, including chromosome 9 orphons, were excluded from the earlier analysis of 587 of the donors. A later analysis found that most CMV-associated TCR beta chains appeared HLA-restricted, with HLA associations seemingly driven largely by CMV exposure. The classifier was reported to diagnose cytomegalovirus status with high specificity and sensitivity in both the original cohort and the validation cohort. Across donors, most TCR sequences were observed very rarely, whereas some public TCRs were present in many individuals. In a later analysis, about 17,000 TCR beta sequences were associated with specific HLA alleles at a false discovery rate of 0.05. The authors suggested that the approach could potentially be generalized to other disease states and immunological phenotypes. Some IMGT-functional V segments, including TRBV6-2 and TRBV6-3, could not be distinguished by the 87-base-pair reads and were therefore excluded. This cohort had only TCR beta chains sequenced, and the lack of alpha or paired-chain data limited which features could be detected. Because some donors lacked HLA typing at each locus, the association tests relied only on the typed subset. The presence/absence analyses assumed that sequencing depth was roughly uniform across donors, and that assumption may not be true. In a later analysis, several top co-occurrence clusters were reported to appear linked to parvovirus B19, influenza, CMV and Epstein-Barr virus. Linkage disequilibrium might explain the correlated functional status among segregating V segments, but an unknown experimental factor could not be ruled out. When HLA alleles, especially DR and DQ, strongly co-occurred, TCR associations were difficult to assign to individual alleles. Compared with the roughly 720-donor mean, donors in an Asian-associated ancestry cluster had fewer N-insertions in productive TCRs, according to a later genetic analysis. In a later analysis, HLA-associated TCR beta chains showed more clonal expansion and lower generation probabilities than non-associated chains that were equally common. The only immune exposure information available for the cohort was CMV serostatus. In an earlier analysis of more than 500 of the donors, most TCR beta V segments appeared in productive rearrangements about 87% or about 30% of the time, broadly matching IMGT annotations. In a later analysis, TCR association rates were found to vary across HLA loci, with the most associated TCRs seen for DRB1 alleles and the fewest for HLA-C alleles. A cluster of highly shared sequence variants was judged likely to be a technical artifact of the sequencing pipeline. An association between a missense DCLRE1C variant and V-gene and J-gene trimming of TCR beta chains was found in a later genetic analysis and replicated in an independent cohort. A few of the identified cytomegalovirus-associated TCR beta chains were confirmed in vitro to be specific for cytomegalovirus antigens. A further reported finding was that TCR beta sequences accurately predicted the HLA-A and HLA-B alleles for most subjects in the first cohort. In the study, around 150 TCR beta chains were listed as associated with cytomegalovirus.

Concerning this clone itself: The antigen it binds to is not known. No base qualities exist here, and no much larger clone lies one base off it.

The cohort comprised 666 healthy bone marrow donors. All cohort members were sampled while nominally healthy, although unrecorded immune exposures were likely present. The donor tested CMV seropositive and was one of the 289 seropositive cohort members. A peripheral blood sample was provided by each donor, and peripheral blood mononuclear cells were used for TCR beta sequencing. The Qiagen DNeasy Blood Extraction Kit was used to extract genomic DNA from the blood cell samples. For CDR1 and CDR2, the germline V gene (reference sequence) lists SGHNT and YYREEE. Including the terminal cysteine and phenylalanine, the CDR3 comprises 15 residues. Only the CDR3 region is kept as DNA, spanning 45 bases read in frame from base 1. The junction shows trimming of 1 base on V and 0 bases on J, plus 10 bases between the germline ends.

In this chain, TRBV5-4 is recombined with TRBJ1-1; the D gene is perhaps TRBD1, on 5 matching bases. The sequenced sample consisted of PBMCs. This receptor was obtained from a male donor in good health and CMV-seropositive. The CDR3 protein sequence reads: CASSLWAGLNTEAFF. The sequenced DNA is TGTGCCAGCAGCTTGTGGGCAGGGTTGAACACTGAAGCTTTCTTT.